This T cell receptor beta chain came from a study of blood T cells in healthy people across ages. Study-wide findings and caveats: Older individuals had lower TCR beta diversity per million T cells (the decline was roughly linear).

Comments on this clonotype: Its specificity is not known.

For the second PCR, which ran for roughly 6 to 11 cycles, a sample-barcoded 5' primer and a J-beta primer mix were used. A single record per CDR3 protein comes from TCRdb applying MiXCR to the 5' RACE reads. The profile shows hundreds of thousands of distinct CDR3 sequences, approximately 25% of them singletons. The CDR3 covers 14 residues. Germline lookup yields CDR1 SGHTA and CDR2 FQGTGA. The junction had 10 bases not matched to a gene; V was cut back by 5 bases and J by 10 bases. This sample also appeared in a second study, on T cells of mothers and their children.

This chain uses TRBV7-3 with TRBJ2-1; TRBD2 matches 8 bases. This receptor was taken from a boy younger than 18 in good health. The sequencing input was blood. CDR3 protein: CASSPSGSLSEQFF. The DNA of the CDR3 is TGTGCCAGCAGCCCCAGCGGGAGCTTGTCCGAGCAGTTCTTC. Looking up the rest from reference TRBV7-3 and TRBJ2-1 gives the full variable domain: GAGVSQTPSNKVTEKGKYVELRCDPISGHTALYWYRQSLGQGPEFLIYFQGTGAADDSGLPNDRFFAVRPEGSVSTLKIQRTERGDSAVYLCASSPSGSLSEQFFGPGTRLTVL.